Each of the 13 T cell receptor beta chains below was sequenced from the same sample in a study of T-cell memory formation after mild COVID-19. Each CDR3 protein is one row after TCRdb ran MiXCR on the 5' RACE reads. The table shows around 190,000 distinct CDR3 sequences, with around a sixth occurring only once. Material for sequencing was PBMCs or a T cell subset sorted from them (not recorded which). The origin of the receptors is a man aged 18 to 29 who had mild COVID-19 (a few samples of this study predate the infection). Cell type and time point are not known.

The genes are TRBV5-5 and TRBJ1-1; D gene unclear. Trimming left V 1 base short and J 9 bases short, with 10 bases between. Germline-derived CDR1 and CDR2 are SGHKS and YYEKEE (reference sequence). The CDR3 loop spans 12 amino acids. The CDR3 DNA is TGTGCCAGCAGCTTGCTCCAACATAAAGCTTTCTTT. Its translation: CASSLLQHKAFF.

In its sample, this clonotype was seen many times. The V gene is TRBV5-1, the J gene TRBJ2-5, with D tentatively TRBD1 or TRBD2 (5 bases each). This CDR3 is 16 amino acids long. CDR1 and CDR2 (germline): SGHRS, YFSETQ. The V end was cut by 6 bases, the J end by 5 bases, with 23 bases between. CDR3: CASTLQGPARGETQYF. For the CDR3, the DNA is TGCGCCAGCACTCTCCAGGGTCCAGCCCGAGGGGAGACCCAGTACTTC.

The V gene is TRBV29-1, the J gene TRBJ2-7; 9 bases map to TRBD1. This CDR3 region has 13 residues. The J segment lost 2 bases and the V segment lost 7 bases, leaving 6 bases of the junction unmatched. Per germline, CDR1 SQVTM and CDR2 ANQGSEA. CDR3 sequence (DNA): TGCAGCGCCCGGGACAGGGAGACCTACGAGCAGTACTTC. Translation: CSARDRETYEQYF.

The V gene is TRBV20-1, the J gene TRBJ2-3; maybe TRBD2 (7 bases). Germline V gene data show CDR1 as DFQATT and CDR2 as SNEGSKA (reference sequence). The CDR3 spans 14 residues. Trimming removed 5 bases at V and 6 bases at J, with 18 bases between. DNA of the CDR3: TGCAGTGCTGGCGGGGGCCTGGGGACGGATACGCAGTATTTT. It translates to CSAGGGLGTDTQYF.

This clonotype occurred many times. The rearrangement uses TRBV5-1 and TRBJ2-5; 7 positions match TRBD1. This CDR3 is 14 amino acids long. After removal of 4 bases from V and 10 bases from J, the junction contained 13 bases not matched to a gene. CDR1 is SGHRS, CDR2 YFSETQ, per germline. CDR3 sequence (DNA): TGCGCCAGCAGCGTACAACAGGGGAGTGGGGACCAGTACTTC. This gives the protein CASSVQQGSGDQYF.

This clonotype was found a few times. V gene TRBV5-1 combines with J gene TRBJ1-2; 7 nucleotides agree with TRBD1. J was trimmed by 2 bases and V by 4 bases; bases with no gene match: 5. Germline-derived CDR1 and CDR2 are SGHRS and YFSETQ. This CDR3 is 14 amino acids long. CDR3 bases: TGCGCCAGCAGCCGCGGACAGGAGAACTATGGCTACACCTTC. Residues: CASSRGQENYGYTF.

This clonotype was counted only a few times. The V gene is TRBV7-2, the J gene TRBJ2-7; weak D call: TRBD2 (6 bases). Per germline, CDR1 SGHTA and CDR2 FQGNSA. The length of the CDR3 is 13 residues. V lost 4 bases, J lost 4 bases, and 11 bases lay in between. For the CDR3, the DNA is TGTGCCAGCAGCTCGGGGGTCCGGTACGAGCAGTACGTC. This translates into CASSSGVRYEQYV.

V and J are TRBV20-1 and TRBJ1-2; 9 bases line up with TRBD1. Trimming removed 3 bases from V and 3 bases from J; junction bases left unmatched: 8. Per germline, CDR1 DFQATT and CDR2 SNEGSKA (reference sequence). CDR3 length: 15 residues. The DNA for the CDR3 is TGCAGTGCTAGCCCCCTCGGACAGGGGCACTATGGCTACACCTTC. As protein: CSASPLGQGHYGYTF.

This clonotype showed up just a few times. V usage is TRBV11-3 and J usage is TRBJ2-2, with unresolved D. V shed 3 bases and J shed 7 bases, with 9 bases lying between them. Per the germline V gene, CDR1 is SGHNT and CDR2 is YENEEA. This CDR3 is built from 13 residues. CDR3 in amino acids: CASSLSDGGELFF. For the CDR3, the DNA is TGTGCCAGCAGCTTGTCGGACGGCGGGGAGCTGTTTTTT.

The chain has TRBV6-2 or TRBV6-3 and TRBJ2-1, with 7 bases lining up with TRBD2. Per the germline V gene, CDR1 is MNHEY and CDR2 is SVGEGT. This CDR3 spans 13 amino acids. The junction had 5 bases not matched to a gene; V was cut back by 7 bases and J by 5 bases. In DNA, the CDR3 is TGTGCCAGCACAAGGCGGGAGAACAATGAGCAGTTCTTC. Protein sequence: CASTRRENNEQFF.

This clonotype appeared a few times. This chain connects TRBV18 to TRBJ2-1, with 7 bases lining up with TRBD1. Per the germline V gene, CDR1 is KGHSH and CDR2 is LQKENI. V lost 3 bases, J lost 5 bases, and 4 bases stayed unmatched. The CDR3 covers 14 residues. In DNA, the CDR3 is TGTGCCAGCTCACCTATTGGACAGGACAATGAGCAGTTCTTC. Translated, it gives CASSPIGQDNEQFF.

The chain has TRBV5-1 and TRBJ2-7; 8 bases line up with TRBD1. Germline V gene lookup returns CDR1 SGHRS and CDR2 YFSETQ. This CDR3 contains 14 residues. The V and J ends lost 0 bases and 2 bases, in that order; junction bases with no gene match: 1. The CDR3 protein is CASSLGTGTYEQYF. CDR3 nucleotide sequence: TGCGCCAGCAGCTTGGGGACAGGGACCTACGAGCAGTACTTC.

This clonotype was counted between two and nine times. The chain links TRBV2 to TRBJ2-6, with unresolved D. The CDR3 is made up of 13 amino acids. Germline CDR1 is SNHLY and CDR2 is FYNNEI. Trimming left V 8 bases short and J 0 bases short, with 5 bases between. CDR3 sequence: CASGNSGANVLTF. CDR3 coding DNA: TGTGCCAGCGGTAACTCTGGGGCCAACGTCCTGACTTTC.